In this sample, the clone carrying this TCR beta chain turned up a few times. MiXCR, applied by TCRdb to the RACE reads, yields one record per CDR3 protein. Altogether under 450,000 distinct CDR3 sequences are present, roughly 6% being singletons, with the ten largest covering roughly 5.4%. CDR3 length: 16 amino acids. With V trimmed by 2 bases and J by 0 bases, 2 bases remained unmatched. CDR1 is LGHDT, CDR2 YNNKEL, per germline (reference sequence). This sample is part of a study of human T cells and chemical hapten exposure. The time point here: patch test 2, 6 weeks after DPC sensitization. The treatment: therapeutic diphenylcyclopropenone sensitization with weekly scalp DPC.

This chain uses TRBV3-1 with TRBJ2-3; 10 bases map to TRBD2. Material: whole blood, obtained in connection with sensitization to the hapten diphenylcyclopropenone (DPC). This receptor was taken from a woman between 18 and 29 years old with alopecia areata. Some clones in this sample may be carry-over from other donors' samples. The CDR3 nucleotides are TGTGCCAGCAGCCAACTAGCGGGGGTGAGCACAGATACGCAGTATTTT. This translates into CASSQLAGVSTDTQYF.